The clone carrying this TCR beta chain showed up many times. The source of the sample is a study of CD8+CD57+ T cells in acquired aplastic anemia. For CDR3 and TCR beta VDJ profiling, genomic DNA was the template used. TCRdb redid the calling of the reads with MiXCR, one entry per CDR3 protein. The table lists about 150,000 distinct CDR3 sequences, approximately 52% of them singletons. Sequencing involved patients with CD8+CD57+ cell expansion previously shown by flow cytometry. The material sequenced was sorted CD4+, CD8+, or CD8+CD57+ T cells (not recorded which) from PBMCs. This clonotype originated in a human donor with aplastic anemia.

The CDR3 DNA reads TGTGCCAGCACCTCTGGAGGGTTTCAGCCCCAGCATTTT. Translating gives CASTSGGFQPQHF. The gene calls are TRBV12-3 or TRBV12-4 and TRBJ1-5; D gene uncertain. CDR3 length: 13 amino acids. The V end lost 7 bases, the J end lost 6 bases, and 13 bases lay between the germline ends.